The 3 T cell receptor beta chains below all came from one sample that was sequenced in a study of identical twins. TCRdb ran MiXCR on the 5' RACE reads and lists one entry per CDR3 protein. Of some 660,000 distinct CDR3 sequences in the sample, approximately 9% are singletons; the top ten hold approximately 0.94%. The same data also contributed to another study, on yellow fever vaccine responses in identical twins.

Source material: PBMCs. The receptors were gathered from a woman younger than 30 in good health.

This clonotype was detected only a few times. As DNA, the CDR3 is TGTGCCATCAGTGAAGAGGGGAATGAAAAACTGTTTTTT. This gives the protein CAISEEGNEKLFF. The rearrangement joins TRBV10-3 to TRBJ1-4, with D possibly matching TRBD1 (5 bases). Germline CDR1 and CDR2: ENHRY and SYGVKD. The germline V and J ends were trimmed by 3 bases and 5 bases, with 7 bases remaining between them. This CDR3 has 13 amino acids.

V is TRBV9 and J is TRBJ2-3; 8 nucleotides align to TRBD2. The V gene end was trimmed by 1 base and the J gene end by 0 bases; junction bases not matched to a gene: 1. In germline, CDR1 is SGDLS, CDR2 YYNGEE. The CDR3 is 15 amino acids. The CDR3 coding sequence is TGTGCCAGCAGCGTACGGGGGGGCAGCACAGATACGCAGTATTTT. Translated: CASSVRGGSTDTQYF.

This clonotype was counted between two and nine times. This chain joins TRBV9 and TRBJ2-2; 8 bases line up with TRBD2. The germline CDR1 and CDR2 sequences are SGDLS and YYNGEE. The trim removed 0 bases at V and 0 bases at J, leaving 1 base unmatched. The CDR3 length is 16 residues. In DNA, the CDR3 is TGTGCCAGCAGCGTAGGGCGGGAGGCGAACACCGGGGAGCTGTTTTTT. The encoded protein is CASSVGREANTGELFF.